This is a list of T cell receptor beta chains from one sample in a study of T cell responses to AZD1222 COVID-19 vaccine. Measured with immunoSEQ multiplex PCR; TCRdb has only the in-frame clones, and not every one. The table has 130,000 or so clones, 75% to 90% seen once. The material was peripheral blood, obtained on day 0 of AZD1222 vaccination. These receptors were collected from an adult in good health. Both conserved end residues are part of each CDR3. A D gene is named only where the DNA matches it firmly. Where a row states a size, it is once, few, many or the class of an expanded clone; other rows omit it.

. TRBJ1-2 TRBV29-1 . TGCAGCGTTGAAGATCGAAGGCAGGGCTACACCTTC CSVEDRRQGYTF
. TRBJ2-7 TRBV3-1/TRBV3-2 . TGTGCCAGCAGCACCTCCTACGAGCAGTACTTC CASSTSYEQYF
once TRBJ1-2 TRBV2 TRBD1 TGTGCCAGCAGTGAGAACCTGGACAGGAAGATATATGGCTACACCTTC CASSENLDRKIYGYTF
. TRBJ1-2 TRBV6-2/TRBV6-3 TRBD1 TGTGCCAGCAGTTCATCTCCAGGGGGCTATGGCTACACCTTC CASSSSPGGYGYTF
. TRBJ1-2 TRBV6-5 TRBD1 TGTGCCAGCAGGTTTTTAGACAGGGAGGATAATGGCTACACCTTC CASRFLDREDNGYTF
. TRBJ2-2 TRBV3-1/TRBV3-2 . TGTGCCAGCAGCCAAGGTCCCGGGGAGCTGTTTTTT CASSQGPGELFF
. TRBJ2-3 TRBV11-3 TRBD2 TGTGCCAGCAGCTTAGGTCCTAGCGGGATGGGAGATACGCAGTATTTT CASSLGPSGMGDTQYF
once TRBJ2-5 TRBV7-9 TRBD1 TGTGCCAGCAGCGTCGAGGGGGCCCAAGAGACCCAGTACTTC CASSVEGAQETQYF
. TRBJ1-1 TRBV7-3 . TGTGCCAGCAGCATGGCGAACACTGAAGCTTTCTTT CASSMANTEAFF
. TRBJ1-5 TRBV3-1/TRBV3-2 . TGTGCCAGCAGCGAGAGTTTGTATCAGCCCCAGCATTTT CASSESLYQPQHF
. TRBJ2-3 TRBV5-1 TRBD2 TGCGCCAGCAGGAACCGGGCGGGTAGCGGGGGAGGAGCGGATACGCAGTATTTT CASRNRAGSGGGADTQYF
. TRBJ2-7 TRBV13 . TGTGCCAGCAGCTTTAGGGGCGAGCAGTACTTC CASSFRGEQYF
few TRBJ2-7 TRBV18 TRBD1 TGTGCCAGCTCACCAAGCACAGGGGGCGTAAGCTCCTACGAGCAGTACTTC CASSPSTGGVSSYEQYF
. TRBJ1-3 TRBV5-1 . TGCGCCAGCAGCTCCGAGATGGGAAACACCATATATTTT CASSSEMGNTIYF
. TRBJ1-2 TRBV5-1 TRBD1 TGCGCCAGCAGCTCCCGGACAGGGAATAGTAACTATGGCTACACCTTC CASSSRTGNSNYGYTF
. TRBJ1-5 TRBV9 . TGTGCCAGCAGCTTAGGAGGGTATCAGCCCCAGCATTTT CASSLGGYQPQHF
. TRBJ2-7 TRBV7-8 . TGTGCCAGCATTCCTTGGTCCTACGAGCAGTACTTC CASIPWSYEQYF
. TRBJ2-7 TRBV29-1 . TGCAGCAGTTCCACAGGGAGCTCCTACGAGCAGTACTTC CSSSTGSSYEQYF
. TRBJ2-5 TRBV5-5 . TGTGCCAGCAGCCGACTTCAGTCGGAGACCCAGTACTTC CASSRLQSETQYF
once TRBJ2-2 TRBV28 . TGTGCCAGCAGTCCGTACCTAGGCATCCCGGACACCGGGGAGCTGTTTTTT CASSPYLGIPDTGELFF
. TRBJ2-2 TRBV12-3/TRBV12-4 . TGTGCCAGCTCCCTATTCGAGTTCGGGGAGCTGTTTTTT CASSLFEFGELFF
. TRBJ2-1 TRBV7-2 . TGTGCCAGCAGCTGGCGTGGCGGCAATGAGCAGTTCTTC CASSWRGGNEQFF
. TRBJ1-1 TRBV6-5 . TGTGCCAGCAGAGGGGGGGGGTCCCGCCAGGCTTTCTTT CASRGGGSRQAFF
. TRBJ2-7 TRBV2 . TGTGCCAGCAGTGAAGCGGCCTACGAGCAGTACTTC CASSEAAYEQYF
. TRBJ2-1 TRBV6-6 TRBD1 TGTGCCAGCAGTTACTCGGGGACAGACCTCAATGAGCAGTTCTTC CASSYSGTDLNEQFF
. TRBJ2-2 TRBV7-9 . TGTGCCAGCAGACCCAGGGGACGAGACACCGGGGAGCTGTTTTTT CASRPRGRDTGELFF
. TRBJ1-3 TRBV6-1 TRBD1 TGTGCCAGCAGTGAACAGGGGGCGACTGGAAACACCATATATTTT CASSEQGATGNTIYF
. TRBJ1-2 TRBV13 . TGTGCCAGCAGCTTAGCGGGGGATGGCTACACCTTC CASSLAGDGYTF
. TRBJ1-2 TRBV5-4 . TGTGCCAGCAGCTTGCCCCCGGGGGACTATGGCTACACCTTC CASSLPPGDYGYTF
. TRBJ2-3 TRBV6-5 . TGTGCCAGCAGTAACAGAGTCACAGATACGCAGTATTTT CASSNRVTDTQYF
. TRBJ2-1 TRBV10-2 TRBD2 TGCGCCAGCAGAACTAGCGGGGGTCGAAATGAGCAGTTCTTC CASRTSGGRNEQFF
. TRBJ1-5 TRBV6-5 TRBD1 TGTGCCAGCAGCTACGGGTCAGGGGGCGTCAATCAGCCCCAGCATTTT CASSYGSGGVNQPQHF
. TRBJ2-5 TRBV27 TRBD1 TGTGCCAGCAGTGGAAAACAGGGGAAGACCCAGTACTTC CASSGKQGKTQYF
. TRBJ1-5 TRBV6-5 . TGTGCCAGCGGTCAGGGTGGCCAGCCCCAGCATTTT CASGQGGQPQHF
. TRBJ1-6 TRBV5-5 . TGTGCCAGCAACAAGGGTACCGATAATTCACCCCTCCACTTT CASNKGTDNSPLHF
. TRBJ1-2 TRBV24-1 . TGTGCCACCAGTGCTGTGTCACACACCTTC CATSAVSHTF
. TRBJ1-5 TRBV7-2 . TGTGCCAGCAGCCCGCGACAGGATAGAATAAGCAATCAGCCCCAGCATTTT CASSPRQDRISNQPQHF
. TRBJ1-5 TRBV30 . TGTGCCTGGAGTCCCGGTGGTTTAGGCGATCAGCCCCAGCATTTT CAWSPGGLGDQPQHF
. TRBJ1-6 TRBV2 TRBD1 TGTGCCACGGATGGGAGGGACAGGGACTCACCCCTCCACTTT CATDGRDRDSPLHF
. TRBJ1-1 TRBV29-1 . TGCAGCGTTGAGGACGGGAACACTGAAGCTTTCTTT CSVEDGNTEAFF
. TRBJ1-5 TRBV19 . TGTGCCAGTAGTCCTGCCTATGTGACAGTCAAGGCGCATCAGCCCCAGCATTTT CASSPAYVTVKAHQPQHF
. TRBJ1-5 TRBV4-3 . TGCGCCAGCAGCCGGGTCCTGGGTGGGGATCAGCCCCAGCATTTT CASSRVLGGDQPQHF
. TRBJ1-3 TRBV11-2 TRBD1 TGTGCCAGCAGCTTAGTTCTGCCAGGGGGCGAGTACTCAGGAAACACCATATATTTT CASSLVLPGGEYSGNTIYF
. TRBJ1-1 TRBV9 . TGTGCCAGCAGCGTATCGCCCCTGACTCTCAACACTGAAGCTTTCTTT CASSVSPLTLNTEAFF
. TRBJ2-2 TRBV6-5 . TGTGCCAGCAGTTACCAGGCGACGACGGGGACCGGGGAGCTGTTTTTT CASSYQATTGTGELFF
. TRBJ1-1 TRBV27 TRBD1 TGTGCCAGCAGTTTTAGTTTGGCAGGGGGCTGGAACACTGAAGCTTTCTTT CASSFSLAGGWNTEAFF
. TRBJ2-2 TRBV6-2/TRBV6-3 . TGTGCCAGCAGTTACGACACGAACACCGGGGAGCTGTTTTTT CASSYDTNTGELFF
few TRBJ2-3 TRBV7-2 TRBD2 TGTGCCAGCAGCTTAGCGCCCGGTAGCGGGGGGCTCCGTCGGGCTACGCAGTATTTT CASSLAPGSGGLRRATQYF
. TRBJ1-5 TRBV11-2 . TGTGCCAGCAGCCCCCACAATGGGGGAAGCCCCAATCAGCCCCAGCATTTT CASSPHNGGSPNQPQHF
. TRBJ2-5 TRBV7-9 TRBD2 TGTGCCAGCAGCGCTAGAGAGTATAGCGGGGTCCTCAGAGAGACCCAGTACTTC CASSAREYSGVLRETQYF
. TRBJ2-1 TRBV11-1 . TGTGCCAGCAGTTCCTCCGGGGCTACCCACAATGAGCAGTTCTTC CASSSSGATHNEQFF
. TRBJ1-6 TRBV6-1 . TGTGCCAGCAGTGAAGCGCAGAGGGTTTATAATTCACCCCTCCACTTT CASSEAQRVYNSPLHF
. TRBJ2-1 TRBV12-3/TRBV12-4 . TGTGCCAGCAGCCAGAGGGAGAATGAGCAGTTCTTC CASSQRENEQFF